This TCR beta chain was documented in a study of regulatory T cells in long-lasting Graves disease (dated by TCRdb to about 2021). Notes on the research overall: Antithyroid drugs had been taken for less than 3 months by newly diagnosed Graves' disease patients. The study was registered as a clinical trial and conducted in China. Peripheral blood TCR sequencing and RNA sequencing compared persistent Graves' disease patients with newly diagnosed Graves' disease patients. A total of about 33 samples underwent TCR sequencing: about 13 from persistent and around 20 from newly diagnosed Graves' disease patients.

The method behind the library was multiplex PCR. The reads were generated on an Illumina HiSeq 4000. CDR3 regions were amplified by Arm-PCR with iRepertoire HTBI primers to construct TCR beta libraries. PCR products were gel purified before sequencing. The source study handled its data this way. Across samples, 62 TRBV and over 11 TRBJ segments were identified and used for gene usage analysis of CDR3 amino acid clonotypes. Filtered high-quality paired reads were merged into contigs using COPE and FqMerger. BLAST was used to align contigs to the IMGT TRBV, TRBD and TRBJ reference genes, and CDR3 was defined following IMGT. Any clonotype with a frequency above 0.1% was classified as a highly expanded clone. Repertoire diversity was measured by Shannon entropy, and V-J evenness by the Gini coefficient. Clonotypes shared by more than one individual were considered public. TCRdb applied fastp at Q25 and MiXCR to the public reads, then kept only in-frame beta chains. Under each unique CDR3 protein, matching rows form one entry showing the most common genes and DNA. The V and J calls shown here were made by TCRdb, not taken from the authors' results. Across this sample there are over 350,000 distinct CDR3 sequences, with approximately 14% seen only once. The ten largest clones represent more than 15% of the sample.

This clonotype has ten or more counts. The specificity of this receptor is unknown. One base away there is no much larger clone; base qualities are not given. Broader findings and caveats from the paper: Because the primary lesion, thyroid tissue, could not be accessed, the study looked at peripheral blood alone. As a limitation, the authors acknowledged that the small sample size may reduce accuracy. Compared with newly diagnosed patients, persistent Graves' disease patients had lower TCR Shannon entropy and fewer highly expanded clones, which suggests clonal expansion. Sequencing and analysis were restricted to the TCR beta chain. Persistent disease showed preferential use of TRBV28, TRBJ1-2 and TRBJ2-5, whereas newly diagnosed disease favored TRBV20-1 and TRBJ2-1. More public clonotypes were shared among persistent patients (roughly 2,700) than among newly diagnosed patients (966).

According to the germline V gene, CDR1 reads SGHTA and CDR2 reads FQGNSA. From cysteine to phenylalanine, the CDR3 is 16 amino acids long. Of the read, only the CDR3 DNA is kept; its 48 bases are in frame from base 1. Cut back by 7 bases and 1 base, the V and J ends lie 16 bases apart. The sample's time point, from its label and the paper: newly diagnosed GD, antithyroid drugs for less than 3 months. For both TCR sequencing and RNA sequencing, RNA was extracted from PBMCs in TRIzol. Graves' disease was diagnosed according to American Thyroid Association guidelines. Patients for the study were recruited at an endocrinology department in Xi'an, China. Each patient gave 9 to 10 milliliters of peripheral blood, collected in an EDTA anticoagulant tube. Ficoll Paque Plus density gradient separation was used to isolate PBMCs, and no additional T cell sorting was done. An Agilent 2100 Bioanalyzer and agarose gel were used to check RNA quality, while a NanoDrop 2000 measured RNA concentration.

These data were also filed under a second study, of T cells in Graves' hyperthyroidism and ophthalmopathy. The second source states: Graves' hyperthyroidism was defined as stable when no progression to ophthalmopathy occurred over 18 months of follow-up. The hyperthyroidism patients were between 18 and 65 years old and newly diagnosed, with a disease duration of less than 2 months. Exclusion was applied to patients with uncontrolled infections, other autoimmune diseases, pregnancy or lactation. Diagnoses were established on the basis of clinical symptoms, serum thyroxine and TRAb, thyroid ultrasound, and orbital computed tomography. A first-round RT-PCR of the TCR CDR3 used the HTBI primer set with the Qiagen OneStep RT-PCR kit. Blood samples also contained most of the expanded thyroid clonotypes (frequency above 0.001), which suggests that blood repertoires may reflect thyroid immune responses. A model built on a 13 V-J signature distinguished ophthalmopathy from stable hyperthyroidism, reaching approximately 89% sensitivity and around 82% specificity in cross-validation and 80%/75% in testing. In validation, the model predicted progression to ophthalmopathy with approximately 71% sensitivity and 72.22% specificity, a median of 6.5 months before onset. TCR V-J signatures able to tell the groups apart were searched for in a discovery cohort of 95 or so patients, of whom around 43 had Graves' ophthalmopathy and about 60 had stable Graves' hyperthyroidism. Whether ophthalmopathy could be predicted prospectively was tested in an independent validation cohort made up of under 20 hyperthyroidism patients plus 17 patients who later progressed to ophthalmopathy. The roughly 99 discovery patients were divided at random into training and test sets in a 7:3 ratio. Thyroid tissue and blood T-cell repertoires from over 5 Graves' hyperthyroidism patients were also compared in the study. After blood sampling, hyperthyroidism patients were treated with methimazole at a starting dose of 30 mg daily, and ophthalmopathy patients were treated with high-dose intravenous methylprednisolone. The libraries were constructed in a second round of multiplex PCR and then size-selected and purified. The libraries were sequenced on an Illumina HiSeq2000 using paired-end 100 bp reads. SOAPnuke was used to process the raw data, removing reads that contained adapters or uncalled bases, had a mean Phred below 15, or lacked an exact match to the constant primer or identifier. High-quality paired reads were merged using COPE v1.2.5, and each unique nucleotide sequence was defined as a clonotype. MiTCR v1.1 was used to align clonotypes to the IMGT TRBV, TRBD and TRBJ reference segments. The analysis included only V-J combinations with a frequency above 0.0001, which together covered 99% to 99.2% of the repertoires. A TCS score was defined as the ratio between F50 (clonal expansion) and ExV (chaos), using BLOSUM62-based TCRdist between CDR3 peptides within each V-J. Welch's t-statistics and random forest reduced several hundred V-J features to 10 to 15, which were used in a naive Bayes classifier (R e1071). No statistical method was used to set the sample size in advance, and investigators knew the group allocation. The paper describes TCR Vbeta CDR3 sequencing of fewer than 150 peripheral blood samples, made up of roughly 40 ophthalmopathy patients, some 80 hyperthyroidism patients and some 17 progressor patients.

The clonotype was recovered from a woman aged 50 to 60 with Graves disease. Donor details come from another sample of the same person, matched by shared clones. Sample: peripheral blood mononuclear cells (PBMCs), taken at new diagnosis, from a patient treated with antithyroid drugs. The chain joins TRBV7-2 to TRBJ2-2; the D segment could be TRBD2, given 5 matching bases. The CDR3 protein sequence reads: CASTLGAIGNTGELFF. The nucleotide sequence is given as TGTGCCAGCACCCTGGGAGCAATTGGGAACACCGGGGAGCTGTTTTTT.